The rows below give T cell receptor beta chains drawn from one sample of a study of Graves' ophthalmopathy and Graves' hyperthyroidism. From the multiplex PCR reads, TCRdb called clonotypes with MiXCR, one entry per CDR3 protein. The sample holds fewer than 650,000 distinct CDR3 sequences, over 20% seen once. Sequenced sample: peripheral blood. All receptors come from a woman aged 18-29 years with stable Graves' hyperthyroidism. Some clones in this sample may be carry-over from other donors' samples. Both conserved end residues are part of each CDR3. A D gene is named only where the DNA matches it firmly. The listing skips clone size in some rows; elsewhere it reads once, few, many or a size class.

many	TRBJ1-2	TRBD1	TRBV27	TGTGCCAGCAGTGCGGACAGGAGCTATGGCTACACCTTC	CASSADRSYGYTF
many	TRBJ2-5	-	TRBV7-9	TGTGCCAGCAGCTTAGAAGGAGGGGGCGCGTCGGAGACCCAGTACTTC	CASSLEGGGASETQYF
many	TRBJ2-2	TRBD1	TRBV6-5	TGTGCCAGCAGTTACGGATTGTACAGGGGAACCGGGGAGCTGTTTTTT	CASSYGLYRGTGELFF
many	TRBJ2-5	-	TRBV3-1	TGTGCCAGCAGCCAAGACCCCGGCCCAGTAGGAGAGACCCAGTACTTC	CASSQDPGPVGETQYF
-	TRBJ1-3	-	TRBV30	TGTGCCTGGAGTGAGAAGGGCTCCTACCTGAACTCTGGAAACACCATATATTTT	CAWSEKGSYLNSGNTIYF
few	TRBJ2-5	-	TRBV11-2	TGTGCCAGCAGCTTAGTTGCTAGCGTGGTGGAGACCCAGTACTTC	CASSLVASVVETQYF
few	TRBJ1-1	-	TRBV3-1	TGTGCCAGCAGCACAGGAGCTGAAGCTTTCTTT	CASSTGAEAFF
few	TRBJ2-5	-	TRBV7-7	TGTGCCAGCAGCTTAGAGGGCGGTTACGAGACCCAGTACTTC	CASSLEGGYETQYF
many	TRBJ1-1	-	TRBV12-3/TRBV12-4	TGTGCCAGCAGTTTTGTTGGGGTTAACACTGAAGCTTTCTTT	CASSFVGVNTEAFF
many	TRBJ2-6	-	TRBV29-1	TGCGGCGGGGCGGTTGGGGCCAACGTCCTGACTTTC	CGGAVGANVLTF
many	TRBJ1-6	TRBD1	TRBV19	TGTGCCAGCGAGGGGGCGGATTCACCCCTCCACTTT	CASEGADSPLHF
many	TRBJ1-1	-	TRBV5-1	TGCGCCAGCAGCTTGCAGGGGCTTGTGATCACTGAAGCTTTCTTT	CASSLQGLVITEAFF
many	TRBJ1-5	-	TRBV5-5	TGTGCCAGCAGCTTGCGAGTGGGACATAGCAATCAGCCCCAGCATTTT	CASSLRVGHSNQPQHF
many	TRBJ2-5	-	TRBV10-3	TGTGCCATCAGTGAGGGAGGAACCGGGGAGACCCAGTACTTC	CAISEGGTGETQYF
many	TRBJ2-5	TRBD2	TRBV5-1	TGCGCCAGCAGCTCACGGACTAGCGAAGAGACCCAGTACTTC	CASSSRTSEETQYF
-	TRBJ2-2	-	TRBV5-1	TGCGCCAGCCGTGTTGAGGGCACCGGGGAGCTGTTTTTT	CASRVEGTGELFF
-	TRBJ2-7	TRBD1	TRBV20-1	TGCAGTGCTAGGGGACAGACTGCGGAGCAGTACTTC	CSARGQTAEQYF
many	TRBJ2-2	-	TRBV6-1	TGTGCCAGCACCCATGGTCCCAAGGAGGAGCTGTTTTTT	CASTHGPKEELFF
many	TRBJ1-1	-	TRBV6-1	TGTGCCAGCAGTCTGACACGCGTGAACACTGAAGCTTTCTTT	CASSLTRVNTEAFF
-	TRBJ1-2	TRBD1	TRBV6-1	TGTGCCAGCACTCCCGGGACAGGGGGTTATGGCTACACCTTC	CASTPGTGGYGYTF
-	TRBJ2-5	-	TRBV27	TGTGCCAGCAGTCATGGCATATGGAGGGAGGAGACCCAGTACTTC	CASSHGIWREETQYF
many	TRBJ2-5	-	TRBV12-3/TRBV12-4	TGTGCCAGCAGCCGGGGCCTCTTTGAGCAAGAGACCCAGTACTTC	CASSRGLFEQETQYF
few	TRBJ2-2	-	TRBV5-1	TGCGCCAGCATAGCCACCGGGGCGCACACCGGGGAGCTGTTTTTT	CASIATGAHTGELFF
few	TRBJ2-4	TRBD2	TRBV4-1	TGCGCCAGCAGCCAAGGGGCCTGGGGACTAGCGGGGAGAAACATTCAGTACTTC	CASSQGAWGLAGRNIQYF
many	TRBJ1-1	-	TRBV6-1	TGTGCCAGCAGTGAAAATCCGAACACTGAAGCTTTCTTT	CASSENPNTEAFF
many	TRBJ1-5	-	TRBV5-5	TGTGCCAGCAGCTCATCCAATCTCGGTGGGCAGCCCCAGCATTTT	CASSSSNLGGQPQHF
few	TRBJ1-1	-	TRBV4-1	TGCGCCAGCAGCCAAGACACAGGCCACTGGAACACTGAAGCTTTCTTT	CASSQDTGHWNTEAFF
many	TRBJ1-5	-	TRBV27	TGTGCCAGCGGCGATCGGAGCGGGACATTTACAATTAATCAGCCCCAGCATTTT	CASGDRSGTFTINQPQHF
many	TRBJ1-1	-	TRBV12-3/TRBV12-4	TGTGCCAGCATTAACCATGGGGGGAAATCTGAAGCTTTCTTT	CASINHGGKSEAFF
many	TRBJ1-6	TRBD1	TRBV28	TGTGCCAGCAGTGTACAGGGGGGATCACCCCTCCACTTT	CASSVQGGSPLHF
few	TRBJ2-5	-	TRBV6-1	TGTGCCAGCTGGCGGTTCCAAGAGACCCAGTACTTC	CASWRFQETQYF
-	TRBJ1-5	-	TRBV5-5	TGTGCCAGCAGCTTGATGGGGGGTCATAGCAATCAGCCCCAGCATTTT	CASSLMGGHSNQPQHF
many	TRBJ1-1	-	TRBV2	TGTGCCAGCAGTGAAGTGGGCCAGCCTTTCACTGAAGCTTTCTTT	CASSEVGQPFTEAFF
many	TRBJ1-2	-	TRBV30	TGTGCCTGGAGTGGAGGTGTTGGTGGTTTGAACTATGGCTACACCTTC	CAWSGGVGGLNYGYTF
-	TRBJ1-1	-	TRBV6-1	TGTGCCAGCACCCACAGTGGCGGGCGGCTGAACACTGAAGCTTTCTTT	CASTHSGGRLNTEAFF
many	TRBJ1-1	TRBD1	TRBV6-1	TGTGCCAGCAAAGGGACAGGGGGCCCCCTGAACACTGAAGCTTTCTTT	CASKGTGGPLNTEAFF
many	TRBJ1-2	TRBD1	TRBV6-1	TGTGCCAGCAGTCTAGTACAGGGGGCGGTGATTGGCTACACCTTC	CASSLVQGAVIGYTF
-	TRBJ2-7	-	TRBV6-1	TGTGCCAGCAGTGAGGGCAGGGCAATATACGAGCAGTACTTC	CASSEGRAIYEQYF
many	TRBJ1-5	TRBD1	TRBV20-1	TGCAGTGCTAGAGTGCGGACAGGCCCCCTGGATCAGCCCCAGCATTTT	CSARVRTGPLDQPQHF
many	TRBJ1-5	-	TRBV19	TGTGCCAGTAGTATTAGAGGGCATAGCAATCAGCCCCAGCATTTT	CASSIRGHSNQPQHF